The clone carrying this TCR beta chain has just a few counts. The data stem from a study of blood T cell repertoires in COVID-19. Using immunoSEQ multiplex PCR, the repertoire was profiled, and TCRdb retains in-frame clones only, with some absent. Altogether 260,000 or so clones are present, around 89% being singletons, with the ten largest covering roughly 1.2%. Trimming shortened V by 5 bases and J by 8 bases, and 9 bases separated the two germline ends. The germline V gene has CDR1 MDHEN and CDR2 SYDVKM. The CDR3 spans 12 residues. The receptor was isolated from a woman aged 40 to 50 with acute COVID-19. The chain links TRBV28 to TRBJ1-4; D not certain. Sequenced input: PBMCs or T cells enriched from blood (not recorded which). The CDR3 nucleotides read TGTGCCAGCAGTCAGGTCTCGGAAAAACTGTTTTTT. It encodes CASSQVSEKLFF.